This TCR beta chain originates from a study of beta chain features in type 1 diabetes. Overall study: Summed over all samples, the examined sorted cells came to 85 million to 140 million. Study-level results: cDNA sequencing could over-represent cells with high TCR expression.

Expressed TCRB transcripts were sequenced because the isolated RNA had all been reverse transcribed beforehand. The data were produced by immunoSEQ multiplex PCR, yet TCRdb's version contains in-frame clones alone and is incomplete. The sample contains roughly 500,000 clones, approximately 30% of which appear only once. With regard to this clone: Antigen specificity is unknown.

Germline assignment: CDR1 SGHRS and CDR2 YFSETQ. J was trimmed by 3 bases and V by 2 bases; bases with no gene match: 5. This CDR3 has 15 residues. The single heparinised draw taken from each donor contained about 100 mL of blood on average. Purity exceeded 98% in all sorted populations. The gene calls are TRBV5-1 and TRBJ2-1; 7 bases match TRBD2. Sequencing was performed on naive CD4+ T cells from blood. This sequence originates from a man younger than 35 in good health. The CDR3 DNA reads TGCGCCAGCAGCTTATCAGCGGGGATCTACAATGAGCAGTTCTTC. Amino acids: CASSLSAGIYNEQFF.